This section outlines one T cell receptor (beta chain) sequence together with its context. This entry comes from a study of T cell responses to AZD1222 COVID-19 vaccine. Looking at the study overall: Second doses were pooled across both intervals (about 4 or about 12 weeks).

Libraries were prepared by immunoSEQ multiplex PCR; TCRdb keeps only in-frame clonotypes and omits some of them. The profile shows 95,000 to 100,000 clones, about 90% of them singletons. V gave up 2 bases and J gave up 7 bases, with 9 bases separating them. This CDR3 has 14 amino acids. From germline, CDR1 is LGHDT and CDR2 YNNKEL (reference sequence). The material was peripheral blood, obtained on day 0 of AZD1222 vaccination. The clonotype originates from an adult in good health. The rearrangement joins TRBV3-1 (or the pseudogene TRBV3-2) to TRBJ1-6, with a possible D match to TRBD1 (5 bases). CDR3 region: CASSQPGANSPLHF. The CDR3 region has the DNA TGTGCCAGCAGCCAACCCGGGGCGAATTCACCCCTCCACTTT.